This T cell receptor (beta chain) derives from a study of a mutant IDH1 vaccine in newly diagnosed glioma. Germline V gene data show CDR1 as SGHAT and CDR2 as FQNNGV. Trimming removed 4 bases at V and 6 bases at J, with 9 bases between. This CDR3 is built from 13 residues. Time point meaning: baseline, week 1 (first vaccination visit). Sample treatment: pre-vaccination baseline after standard-of-care therapy. General study findings and limits: Researchers report vaccine-induced immune responses in roughly 94% of patients.

Produced via immunoSEQ multiplex PCR; TCRdb's table is partial and in-frame only. Seen here are approximately 67,000 clones, about four fifths observed once, and the top ten hold approximately 4.3%. This clone was detected a few times. Its antigen is unidentified. The V gene is TRBV11-2, the J gene TRBJ2-2; tentatively, D is TRBD2 (5 bases). The sequencing here drew on peripheral blood mononuclear cells (PBMCs), taken from a glioma patient treated with radiotherapy, temozolomide or both. This TCR came from a woman under 30 with glioma. Some clones in this sample may be carry-over from other donors' samples. The CDR3 coding sequence is TGTGCCAGCAGCTGGACTGTCTCCGGGGAGCTGTTTTTT. It is translated as CASSWTVSGELFF. Using reference TRBV11-2 and TRBJ2-2 for the parts outside the CDR3, the full variable domain is EAGVAQSPRYKIIEKRQSVAFWCNPISGHATLYWYQQILGQGPKLLIQFQNNGVVDDSQLPKDRFSAERLKGVDSTLKIQPAKLEDSAVYLCASSWTVSGELFFGEGSRLTVL.